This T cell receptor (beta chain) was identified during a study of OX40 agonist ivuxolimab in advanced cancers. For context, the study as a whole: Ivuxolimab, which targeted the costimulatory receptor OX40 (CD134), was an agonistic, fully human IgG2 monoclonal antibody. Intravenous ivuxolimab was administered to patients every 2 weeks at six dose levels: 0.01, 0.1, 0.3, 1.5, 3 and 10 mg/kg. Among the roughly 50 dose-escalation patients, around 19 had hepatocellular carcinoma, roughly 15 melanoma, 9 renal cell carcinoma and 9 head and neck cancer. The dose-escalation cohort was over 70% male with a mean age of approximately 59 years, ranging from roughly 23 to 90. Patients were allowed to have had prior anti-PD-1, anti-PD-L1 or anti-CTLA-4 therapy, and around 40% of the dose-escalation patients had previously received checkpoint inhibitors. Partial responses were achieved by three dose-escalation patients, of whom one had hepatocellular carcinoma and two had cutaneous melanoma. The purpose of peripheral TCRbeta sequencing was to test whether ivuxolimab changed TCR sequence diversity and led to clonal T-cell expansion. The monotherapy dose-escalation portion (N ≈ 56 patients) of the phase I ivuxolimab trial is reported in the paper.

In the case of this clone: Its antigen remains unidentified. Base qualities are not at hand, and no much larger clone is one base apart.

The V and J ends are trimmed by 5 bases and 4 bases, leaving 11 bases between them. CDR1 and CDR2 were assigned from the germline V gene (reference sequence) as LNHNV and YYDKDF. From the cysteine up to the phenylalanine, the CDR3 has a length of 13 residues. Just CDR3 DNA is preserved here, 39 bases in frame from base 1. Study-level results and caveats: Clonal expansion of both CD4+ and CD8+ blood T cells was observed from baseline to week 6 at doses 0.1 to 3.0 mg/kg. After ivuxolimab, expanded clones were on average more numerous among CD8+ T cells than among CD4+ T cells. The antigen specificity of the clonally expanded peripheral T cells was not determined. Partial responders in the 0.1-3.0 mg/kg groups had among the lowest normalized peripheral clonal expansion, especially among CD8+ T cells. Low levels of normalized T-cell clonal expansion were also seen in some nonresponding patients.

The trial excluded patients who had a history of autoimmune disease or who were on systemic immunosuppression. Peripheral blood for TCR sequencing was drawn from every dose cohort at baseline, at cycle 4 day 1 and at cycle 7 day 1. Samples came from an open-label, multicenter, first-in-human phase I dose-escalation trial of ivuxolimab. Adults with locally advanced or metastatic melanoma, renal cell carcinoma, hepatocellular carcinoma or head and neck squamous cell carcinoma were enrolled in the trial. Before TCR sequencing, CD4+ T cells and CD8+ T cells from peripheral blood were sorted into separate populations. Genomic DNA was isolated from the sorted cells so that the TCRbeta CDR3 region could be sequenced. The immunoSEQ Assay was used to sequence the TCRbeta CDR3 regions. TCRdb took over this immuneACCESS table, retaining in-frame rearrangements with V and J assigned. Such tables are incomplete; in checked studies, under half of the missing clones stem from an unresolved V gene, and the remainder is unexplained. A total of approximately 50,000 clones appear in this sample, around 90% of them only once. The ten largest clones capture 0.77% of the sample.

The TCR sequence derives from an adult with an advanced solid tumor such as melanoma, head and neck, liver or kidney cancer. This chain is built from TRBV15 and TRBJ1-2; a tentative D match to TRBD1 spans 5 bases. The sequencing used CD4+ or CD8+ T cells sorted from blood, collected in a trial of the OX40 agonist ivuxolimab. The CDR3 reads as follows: CATSAGQIYGYTF. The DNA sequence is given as TGTGCCACCAGCGCCGGACAAATCTATGGCTACACCTTC.